This T cell receptor (beta chain) was identified during a study of blood T cell repertoires in COVID-19. Some clones are missing from TCRdb's copy, which holds only in-frame ones; the method was immunoSEQ multiplex PCR. This sample has around 13,000 clones, with 83% found just once. The CDR3 extends over 15 amino acids. V dropped 2 bases and J dropped 6; count of bases not matched to a gene: 8. The germline gives CDR1 SEHNR, CDR2 FQNEAQ (reference sequence). This sequence was found in a man between 35 and 55 years old with active or convalescent COVID-19. Material: peripheral blood. The chain employs TRBV7-9 and TRBJ2-3; 7 nucleotides agree with TRBD2. The CDR3 reads CASSLSAGETDTQYF. The DNA for the CDR3 is TGTGCCAGCAGCTTATCTGCGGGAGAAACGGATACGCAGTATTTT.